Listed here are 9 T cell receptor beta chains from one sample, sequenced in a study of blood T cell repertoires in COVID-19. Profiled with immunoSEQ multiplex PCR; TCRdb holds only in-frame clones, not every one. The sample shows roughly 140,000 clones, about nine tenths of them seen only once. Input material: peripheral blood. All receptors come from a woman aged 60-70 years with active or convalescent COVID-19.

The V gene is TRBV6-6, the J gene TRBJ1-5, with D perhaps TRBD1 (5 bases). The CDR3 is made up of 13 amino acids. Germline CDR1 MNHNY, CDR2 SVGAGI (reference sequence). V dropped 7 bases and J dropped 5 bases, with 12 bases sitting between them. This CDR3 is CASTAAGHQPQHF. The CDR3 DNA follows: TGTGCCAGCACGGCGGCAGGGCATCAGCCCCAGCATTTT.

This clone has just one count. The chain has TRBV4-2 and TRBJ1-3; D is ambiguous. The CDR3 has 14 amino acids. V was shortened by 3 bases and J by 4 bases, with 10 bases between the two germline ends. Germline V gene data show CDR1 as LGHNA and CDR2 as YNFKEQ. This chain's CDR3 is CASSHDTDGNTIYF. The CDR3 DNA sequence: TGTGCCAGCAGCCATGACACTGACGGAAACACCATATATTTT.

This clone appeared a single time. The V call is TRBV6-5, the J call TRBJ1-6, with 9 bases lining up with TRBD1. Germline assignment: CDR1 MNHEY and CDR2 SVGAGI. The CDR3 contains 14 residues. After removal of 6 bases from V and 7 bases from J, the junction contained 4 bases not matched to a gene. CDR3 residues: CASRPTGGNSPLHF. The CDR3 DNA reads TGTGCCAGCAGGCCGACAGGGGGGAATTCACCCCTCCACTTT.

The rearrangement uses TRBV3-1 (or the pseudogene TRBV3-2) and TRBJ2-5; TRBD1 might be the D (6 bases). The CDR3 is 13 amino acids. Germline V gives CDR1 LGHDT, CDR2 YNNKEL (reference sequence). Between the trimmed V and J ends, which lost 10 bases and 1 base, there was a span of 13 bases. CDR3 DNA sequence: TGTGCCACCGGGCAGGGGTTCCAAGAGACCCAGTACTTC. It translates to CATGQGFQETQYF.

This chain's CDR3 is CASSQAQAVYEQYF. The CDR3 region has the DNA TGCGCCAGCAGCCAAGCGCAGGCAGTCTACGAGCAGTACTTC. This chain joins TRBV4-1 and TRBJ2-7; no reliable D call. From germline, CDR1 is MGHRA and CDR2 YSYEKL. The V end lost 1 base, the J end lost 3 bases, and 10 bases lay between the germline ends. This CDR3 is built from 14 residues.

The genes are TRBV2 and TRBJ2-7, with TRBD1 as a possible D gene (5 bases). Trimming stripped 6 bases from V and 3 bases from J, with 9 bases between. CDR1 SNHLY and CDR2 FYNNEI come from the germline V gene. The CDR3 totals 12 residues. In DNA, the CDR3 is TGTGCCAGCAGGCAAGGGGACTACGAGCAGTACTTC. This gives the protein CASRQGDYEQYF.

The CDR3, as DNA: TGTGCCAGCAGCTTAGGCGACAGGGGTCCAACCGAGCAGTACTTC. Protein sequence: CASSLGDRGPTEQYF. The chain uses TRBV7-6 and TRBJ2-7; 8 bases match TRBD1. The CDR3 loop spans 15 amino acids. CDR1 SGHVS and CDR2 FNYEAQ come from the germline V gene. The V and J ends lost 1 base and 6 bases, in that order; junction bases with no gene match: 8. The full variable domain, in which reference TRBV7-6 and TRBJ2-7 provide the parts outside the CDR3, is GAGVSQSPRYKVTKRGQDVALRCDPISGHVSLYWYRQALGQGPEFLTYFNYEAQQDKSGLPNDRFSAERPEGSISTLTIQRTEQRDSAMYRCASSLGDRGPTEQYFGPGTRLTVT.

The rearrangement links TRBV15 to TRBJ1-1; 7 bases agree with TRBD1. Germline loops: CDR1 LNHNV, CDR2 YYDKDF (reference sequence). The CDR3 length is 16 residues. V was clipped by 1 base and J by 3 bases; unmatched bases: 8. CDR3 sequence: CATSRGGTVSYTEAFF. DNA of the CDR3: TGTGCCACCAGCAGAGGGGGGACAGTAAGCTACACTGAAGCTTTCTTT.

V gene TRBV7-8 combines with J gene TRBJ1-4; a weak D match, TRBD1 (5 bases). The CDR3 contains 15 residues. The germline V and J ends were trimmed by 5 bases and 3 bases, with 13 bases remaining between them. CDR1 and CDR2 (germline): SGHVS, FQNEAQ. The CDR3: CASSRRGGANEKLFF. As DNA, the CDR3 is TGTGCCAGCAGCCGTCGGGGGGGGGCTAATGAAAAACTGTTTTTT.